The text below deals with one TCR beta chain. The target antigen is unknown. This sample is part of a study of OX40 agonist ivuxolimab in advanced cancers. On the study more broadly: Partial responses were recorded for three patients, including one with hepatocellular carcinoma and two with cutaneous melanoma.

Study results and caveats: The CD4+ and CD8+ T cells in the blood had expanded clonally by week 6 at 0.1 to 3.0 mg/kg.

CDR3 length equals 15 residues. Germline assignment: CDR1 MNHNY and CDR2 SVGAGI (reference sequence). Only in-frame clones appear in the TCRdb table, and some are missing; sequencing was by immunoSEQ multiplex PCR. The repertoire holds 100,000 to 150,000 clones, less than 95% seen once, with 0.65% to 0.9% in the top ten. The input for sequencing was CD4+ or CD8+ T cells sorted from blood, taken in a trial of the OX40 agonist ivuxolimab. The chain joins TRBV6-6 to TRBJ2-5, with D perhaps TRBD1 (6 bases). The end of the DNA fits TRBJ2-7 better, so the J call may be wrong. This sequence originates from an adult with an advanced solid tumor such as melanoma, head and neck, liver or kidney cancer. The CDR3 region is CASSFPGAGDYEQYF. CDR3 sequence (DNA): TGTGCCAGCAGTTTCCCCGGGGCAGGGGACTACGAGCAGTACTTC.